A single sample gave rise to the 2 T cell receptor beta chains below, sequenced in a study of T cells after yellow fever vaccination. TCRdb redid the calling of the 5' RACE reads with MiXCR, one entry per CDR3 protein. The sample holds 400,000 or so distinct CDR3 sequences, around 19% seen once. The source was PBMCs, collected before the yellow fever booster vaccination. These receptor sequences come from a man aged 18 to 30 who received the YFV17D yellow fever vaccine.

This clonotype was picked up a small number of times. The CDR3 is CASGRARGVEQYF. As DNA, the CDR3 is TGTGCCAGCGGACGCGCCAGGGGCGTTGAGCAGTACTTC. This chain connects TRBV6-2 or TRBV6-3 to TRBJ2-7; possible D gene TRBD1, 6 bases. The CDR3 extends over 13 amino acids. Trimming stripped 8 bases from V and 7 bases from J, with 18 bases between. Germline V gene data show CDR1 as MNHEY and CDR2 as SVGEGT.

This clonotype came up a few times. The V gene is TRBV20-1, the J gene TRBJ1-5; D is possibly TRBD1 (5 bases). The V end lost 0 bases, the J end lost 7 bases, and 19 bases lay between the germline ends. The germline gives CDR1 DFQATT, CDR2 SNEGSKA (reference sequence). The CDR3 spans 16 residues. CDR3 DNA sequence: TGCAGTGCTAGAGATGGGAGGGGAAGCCCCAACCAGCCCCAGCATTTT. This gives the protein CSARDGRGSPNQPQHF.